A selection of T cell receptor beta chains follows, all from one sample in a study of a mutant IDH1 vaccine in newly diagnosed glioma. Generated by immunoSEQ multiplex PCR, the TCRdb table keeps only in-frame clones and is missing some. The sample contains fewer than 45,000 clones, 80% to 85% of which appear only once. Their target antigens are unknown. Specimen: PBMCs, collected from a glioma patient whose treatment included an IDH1 peptide vaccine. The source of these receptors is a man aged 40-55 years with glioma. Both conserved end residues are part of each CDR3. A D gene is named only where the DNA matches it firmly. Size values are once, few and many counts, or a class for expanded clones, and some rows have none.

clone size | D gene | J gene | V gene | CDR3 protein | CDR3 DNA
NA | NA | TRBJ2-7 | TRBV30 | CAWSGVEHFYEQYF | TGTGCCTGGTCCGGGGTAGAGCATTTCTACGAGCAGTACTTC
NA | NA | TRBJ2-7 | TRBV7-8 | CASSLARNYEQYF | TGTGCCAGCAGCTTAGCCCGTAACTACGAGCAGTACTTC
NA | NA | TRBJ1-2 | TRBV19 | CASSTGPNGYTF | TGTGCCAGTAGCACCGGACCAAATGGCTACACCTTC
NA | NA | TRBJ2-3 | TRBV2 | CASTTRLTDTQYF | TGTGCCAGCACCACCCGACTCACAGATACGCAGTATTTT
NA | NA | TRBJ2-7 | TRBV7-6 | CASSLATTYEQYF | TGTGCCAGCAGCTTAGCCACCACGTACGAGCAGTACTTC
NA | NA | TRBJ2-7 | TRBV4-2 | CASSQDLGRHAYEQYF | TGTGCCAGCAGCCAAGATTTAGGCAGACATGCCTACGAGCAGTACTTC
NA | TRBD1 | TRBJ1-5 | TRBV18 | CASSSNLGTGQPQHF | TGTGCCAGCTCATCGAATCTAGGGACAGGGCAGCCCCAGCATTTT
NA | TRBD1 | TRBJ1-1 | TRBV19 | CASSIDQLGQGRAFF | TGTGCCAGTAGTATAGATCAACTCGGACAGGGTAGAGCTTTCTTT
few | NA | TRBJ2-4 | TRBV29-1 | CSARNLKNIQYF | TGCAGCGCTCGGAACCTAAAAAACATTCAGTACTTC
once | NA | TRBJ2-3 | TRBV11-2 | CASSSLLVEKNTQYF | TGTGCCAGCAGCTCCCTACTTGTGGAGAAGAATACGCAGTATTTT
NA | NA | TRBJ1-2 | TRBV4-1 | CASSQGAAERYGYTF | TGCGCCAGCAGCCAAGGGGCAGCCGAACGTTATGGCTACACCTTC
NA | NA | TRBJ1-1 | TRBV29-1 | CSVDPEGLGTEAFF | TGCAGCGTTGATCCGGAGGGCCTGGGCACTGAAGCTTTCTTT
NA | TRBD1 | TRBJ1-5 | TRBV6-6 | CASSKAGGSNQPQHF | TGTGCCAGCAGTAAAGCAGGGGGAAGCAATCAGCCCCAGCATTTT
once | NA | TRBJ1-2 | TRBV6-5 | CASSWGPRGYGYTF | TGTGCCAGCAGTTGGGGACCCCGAGGCTATGGCTACACCTTC
NA | NA | TRBJ1-2 | TRBV4-1 | CASSQDLTSQANYGYTF | TGCGCCAGCAGCCAAGACTTAACTTCTCAGGCAAACTATGGCTACACCTTC
NA | NA | TRBJ2-2 | TRBV2 | CASSPQGAGNTGELFF | TGTGCCAGCAGCCCACAGGGCGCGGGGAACACCGGGGAGCTGTTTTTT
NA | TRBD2 | TRBJ2-1 | TRBV6-6 | CASSTGTSGLNEQFF | TGTGCCAGCAGTACCGGGACTAGCGGTTTGAATGAGCAGTTCTTC
NA | NA | TRBJ1-2 | TRBV7-9 | CASSLGGFGYTF | TGTGCCAGCAGCTTAGGTGGGTTTGGCTACACCTTC
NA | NA | TRBJ2-2 | TRBV9 | CASSVRSIGTGELFF | TGTGCCAGCAGCGTACGGTCAATTGGGACCGGGGAGCTGTTTTTT
NA | TRBD2 | TRBJ2-1 | TRBV6-5 | CASRPGLAGNNEQFF | TGTGCCAGCAGGCCGGGACTAGCGGGGAACAATGAGCAGTTCTTC
NA | TRBD2 | TRBJ2-5 | TRBV7-9 | CASSRRRAGGQETQYF | TGTGCCAGCAGCCGGCGTAGAGCGGGGGGCCAAGAGACCCAGTACTTC
NA | TRBD2 | TRBJ2-2 | TRBV25-1 | CASSDPSGITGELFF | TGTGCCAGCAGTGATCCTAGCGGGATTACCGGGGAGCTGTTTTTT
NA | NA | TRBJ2-6 | TRBV9 | CASSVAQSLAGDSGANVLTF | TGTGCCAGCAGCGTAGCCCAAAGCTTAGCCGGCGACTCTGGGGCCAACGTCCTGACTTTC
once | TRBD1 | TRBJ2-7 | TRBV5-1 | CASSSGDSRYEQYF | TGCGCCAGCAGCTCCGGGGACAGCCGCTACGAGCAGTACTTC
NA | NA | TRBJ2-2 | TRBV27 | CASSPGTNTGELFF | TGTGCCAGCAGTCCGGGAACTAACACCGGGGAGCTGTTTTTT
NA | TRBD2 | TRBJ2-7 | TRBV4-2 | CASSQDTGGGNEQYF | TGTGCCAGCAGCCAAGACACGGGAGGGGGGAACGAGCAGTACTTC
few | NA | TRBJ2-3 | TRBV9 | CASSVSEDTQYF | TGTGCCAGCAGCGTATCTGAAGATACGCAGTATTTT
NA | NA | TRBJ1-5 | TRBV5-1 | CASSPTGGAEPQHF | TGCGCCAGCAGCCCAACGGGGGGCGCGGAGCCCCAGCATTTT
NA | NA | TRBJ2-7 | TRBV2 | CASSELRDGTYEQYF | TGTGCCAGCAGTGAACTCCGGGATGGGACCTACGAGCAGTACTTC
NA | NA | TRBJ1-4 | TRBV19 | CASSMPGFVEKLFF | TGTGCCAGTAGTATGCCCGGGTTTGTTGAAAAACTGTTTTTT
few | NA | TRBJ2-5 | TRBV18 | CASSPAGDGETQYF | TGTGCCAGCTCCCCGGCAGGGGATGGAGAGACCCAGTACTTC
NA | NA | TRBJ2-7 | TRBV27 | CASSWSASFGEQYF | TGTGCCAGCAGTTGGTCAGCCTCCTTCGGCGAGCAGTACTTC
NA | NA | TRBJ1-2 | TRBV7-9 | CASSSLTYGYTF | TGTGCCAGCAGCTCATTGACCTATGGCTACACCTTC
once | NA | TRBJ1-2 | TRBV7-8 | CASSLGSAKQNYGYTF | TGTGCCAGCAGCTTAGGTAGTGCTAAGCAGAACTATGGCTACACCTTC
NA | TRBD2 | TRBJ2-1 | TRBV5-1 | CASSGTSGTSRNEQFF | TGCGCCAGCAGCGGGACTAGCGGGACCTCGCGTAATGAGCAGTTCTTC
NA | NA | TRBJ2-3 | TRBV5-4 | CASSFPSFRTDTQYF | TGTGCCAGCAGCTTTCCTTCTTTTCGCACAGATACGCAGTATTTT
NA | NA | TRBJ1-5 | TRBV5-8 | CASSFTQPQHF | TGTGCCAGCAGCTTTACCCAGCCCCAGCATTTT
once | NA | TRBJ1-4 | TRBV5-6 | CASSSGGPPGEKLFF | TGTGCCAGCAGCTCAGGCGGGCCCCCGGGAGAAAAACTGTTTTTT
few | NA | TRBJ2-2 | TRBV29-1 | CSVASQGGGELFF | TGCAGCGTTGCTAGTCAGGGGGGCGGGGAGCTGTTTTTT
NA | TRBD2 | TRBJ2-1 | TRBV6-1 | CASSDLRVAGKVREQFF | TGTGCCAGCAGTGACCTTCGGGTAGCGGGAAAGGTGCGCGAGCAGTTCTTC
once | TRBD2 | TRBJ2-1 | TRBV19 | CASSWGGRYNEQFF | TGTGCCAGTAGCTGGGGGGGTCGCTACAATGAGCAGTTCTTC
NA | NA | TRBJ2-7 | TRBV15 | CATSRDLLENYEQYF | TGTGCCACCAGCAGAGATTTGCTAGAAAACTACGAGCAGTACTTC